This T cell receptor beta chain was recorded in a study of breast tumors, draining lymph nodes, adjacent tissues. Overall study results and limits: Tumor TCR diversity was below lymph nodes but above nontumor tissue. Findings are consistent with lymph node origin and intratumoral expansion of most tumor T cells. Luminal-like breast cancer showed significantly higher tumor–nontumor repertoire similarity than basal-like. That most tumor T cells come from lymph nodes remained unproven.

TCRdb reanalysed the multiplex PCR reads using MiXCR and keeps one entry per CDR3 protein. The data show 270,000 or so distinct CDR3 sequences, 30% seen once. The germline V and J ends were trimmed by 3 bases and 2 bases, with 14 bases remaining between them. CDR3 size: 16 residues. Germline V gene lookup returns CDR1 WNHNN and CDR2 SYGVQD (reference sequence). The lymph nodes were axillary draining lymph nodes from breast cancer patients. This clonotype was observed at least ten times. Its antigen is still unknown. The chain carries TRBV10-1 and TRBJ2-1, with D tentatively TRBD2 (5 bases). This receptor was taken from a female donor with breast cancer. Some clones in this sample may be carry-over from other donors' samples. Sequenced: axillary lymph node tissue. The CDR3 coding sequence is TGCGCCAGCAGTGAAAGGGTTAGCGCCCCCTACAATGAGCAGTTCTTC. This gives the protein CASSERVSAPYNEQFF.